A selection of T cell receptor beta chains follows, all from one sample in a study of blood T cell repertoires in COVID-19. Clones were read by immunoSEQ multiplex PCR, and TCRdb kept only the in-frame ones, dropping some. Among 73,000 or so clones listed, less than 85% were seen once. The sequenced sample was peripheral blood. These TCRs come from a man in his 60s with acute or convalescent COVID-19. The CDR3 runs from the conserved cysteine through the conserved F or W. D genes are given only for firm matches. Not all rows give a size; the values are once, few, many and, for expanded clones, a class.

NA	NA	TRBV11-1	TRBJ2-7	15	TGTGCCAGCAGCCGCCGGGACTTCTTTTCCTACGAGCAGTACTTC	CASSRRDFFSYEQYF
NA	NA	TRBV30	TRBJ2-7	11	TGTGCCGGAAGGACACGGCTCGAGCAGTACTTC	CAGRTRLEQYF
once	TRBD1	TRBV5-6	TRBJ1-2	13	TGTGCCAGCAGCTTGGGGGACAGGTATGGCTACACCTTC	CASSLGDRYGYTF
NA	TRBD1	TRBV19	TRBJ1-5	16	TGTGCCAGTAATACACAGGGGGCTTATAGCAATCAGCCCCAGCATTTT	CASNTQGAYSNQPQHF
NA	NA	TRBV18	TRBJ2-3	13	TGTGCCAGCTCACCGGCCCAAGCAGATACGCAGTATTTT	CASSPAQADTQYF
NA	TRBD2	TRBV5-6	TRBJ2-5	15	TGTGCCAGCAGGACCTTAGCGGGAGGAGTGGAGACCCAGTACTTC	CASRTLAGGVETQYF
few	NA	TRBV27	TRBJ1-2	15	TGTGCCAGCAGTTTATCTGGAGGCTACGCCTATGGCTACACCTTC	CASSLSGGYAYGYTF
NA	TRBD2	TRBV2	TRBJ2-5	15	TGTGCCAGCAGTGGGCCGGGGGGGTGGATAGAGACCCAGTACTTC	CASSGPGGWIETQYF
NA	NA	TRBV23-1	TRBJ1-4	15	TGCGCCAGCAGTCAGGGGAGCACAACTAATGAAAAACTGTTTTTT	CASSQGSTTNEKLFF
NA	NA	TRBV9	TRBJ1-1	14	TGTGCCAGCAGTCAAAGGGGTGAGAACACTGAAGCTTTCTTT	CASSQRGENTEAFF
NA	NA	TRBV11-3	TRBJ1-5	17	TGTGCCAGCAGCTTAGACAGGGAGGTATGTAGTAATCAGCCCCAGCATTTT	CASSLDREVCSNQPQHF
few	TRBD2	TRBV5-4	TRBJ2-1	14	TGTGCCAGCAGCTCTCGGACTAGCACAAATGAGCAGTTCTTC	CASSSRTSTNEQFF
NA	TRBD1	TRBV10-3	TRBJ2-1	16	TGTGCCATCGGAGGGAGACAGGGGGGCCCCTACAATGAGCAGTTCTTC	CAIGGRQGGPYNEQFF
NA	NA	TRBV7-2	TRBJ1-2	14	TGTGCCAGCAAAATGGGGGGTTCTAACTATGGCTACACCTTC	CASKMGGSNYGYTF
medium-sized	NA	TRBV15	TRBJ2-7	10	TGTGCCACCGACCCAGGCGAGCAGTACTTC	CATDPGEQYF
NA	NA	TRBV6-2/TRBV6-3	TRBJ1-3	15	TGTGCCAGCAGTTACAGGGGGAATGCTGGAAACACCATATATTTT	CASSYRGNAGNTIYF
NA	NA	TRBV5-4	TRBJ2-3	16	TGTGCCAGCAGCTCCCCCAGCAGGGCCGGATCAGATACGCAGTATTTT	CASSSPSRAGSDTQYF
NA	NA	TRBV7-2	TRBJ2-6	17	TGTGCCAGCAGCTTAGCCCCCAGGGCCGATGGGGCCAACGTCCTGACTTTC	CASSLAPRADGANVLTF
few	NA	TRBV19	TRBJ1-2	12	TGTGCCAGTACGGGTCCTAACTATGGCTACACCTTC	CASTGPNYGYTF
NA	NA	TRBV3-1/TRBV3-2	TRBJ2-1	13	TGTGCCAGCAGCCAAGGTGGCCCCAATGAGCAGTTCTTC	CASSQGGPNEQFF
NA	NA	TRBV18	TRBJ1-2	15	TGTGCCAGCTCACCACCGAGGGAGACCGACTATGGCTACACCTTC	CASSPPRETDYGYTF
many	TRBD2	TRBV5-4	TRBJ2-2	18	TGTGCCAGCAGTTCCGATACTAGCGGGAGGGCCGCCACCGGGGAGCTGTTTTTT	CASSSDTSGRAATGELFF
NA	TRBD2	TRBV7-6	TRBJ2-2	20	TGTGCCAGCAGCTTAGCACCGGGACTAGCGGGGGGGCGGAACACCGGGGAGCTGTTTTTT	CASSLAPGLAGGRNTGELFF
NA	TRBD2	TRBV24-1	TRBJ2-1	17	TGTGCCACCAGTGCTTCGCGACTAGCGGGAGTGGACAATGAGCAGTTCTTC	CATSASRLAGVDNEQFF
few	TRBD1	TRBV5-1	TRBJ1-2	14	TGCGCCAGCAGCTTGGCCGACAGGGTCTATGGCTACACCTTC	CASSLADRVYGYTF